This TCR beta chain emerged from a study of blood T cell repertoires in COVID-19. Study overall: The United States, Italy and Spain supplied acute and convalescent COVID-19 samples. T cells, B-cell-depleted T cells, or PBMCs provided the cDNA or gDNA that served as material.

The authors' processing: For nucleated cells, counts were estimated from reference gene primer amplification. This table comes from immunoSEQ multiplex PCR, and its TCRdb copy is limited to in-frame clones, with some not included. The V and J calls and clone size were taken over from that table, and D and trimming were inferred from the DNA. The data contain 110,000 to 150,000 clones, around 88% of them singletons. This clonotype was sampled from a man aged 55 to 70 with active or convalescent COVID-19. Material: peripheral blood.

This chain's CDR3 is CASSLVGGASSYNEQFF. As DNA, the CDR3 is TGTGCCAGCAGCTTGGTCGGGGGGGCCAGCTCCTACAATGAGCAGTTCTTC. The V and J genes are TRBV5-8 and TRBJ2-1; 8 nucleotides match TRBD2. CDR1 SGHTS and CDR2 YDEGEE come from the germline V gene. Trimming at V came to 0 bases and at J to 0 bases, leaving 5 bases not matched to a gene. The CDR3 has 17 amino acids.